Each of the 24 T cell receptor beta chains below was sequenced from the same sample in a study of early T cells in non-severe SARS-CoV-2 infection. A single record per CDR3 protein comes from TCRdb applying MiXCR to the 5' RACE reads. Of over 60,000 distinct CDR3 sequences listed, under 15% are singletons. Sample: whole blood. These receptors originate from an adult who was a healthcare worker with PCR-confirmed SARS-CoV-2 infection or an uninfected control (not recorded which).

The chain is built from TRBV7-9 and TRBJ2-5; tentative D call: TRBD2 (6 bases). Deletions cut 4 bases from V and 1 base from J, with 16 bases between. CDR1 and CDR2 (germline): SEHNR, FQNEAQ (reference sequence). There are 16 residues in the CDR3. The CDR3 reads CASSSGRTQPQETQYF. CDR3 nucleotides: TGTGCCAGCAGCTCAGGGAGGACTCAACCCCAAGAGACCCAGTACTTC.

This chain links TRBV25-1 with TRBJ2-7, with D maybe TRBD1 (5 bases). V lost 3 bases to trimming and J lost 2 bases, with 8 bases between them. CDR1 is MGHDK, CDR2 SYGVNS, per germline. This CDR3 contains 13 residues. The CDR3 sequence is CASSDREPYEQYF. The CDR3 DNA is TGTGCCAGCAGTGACAGGGAACCCTACGAGCAGTACTTC.

This clonotype was counted a few times. CDR3 sequence: CASSGRANVLTF. CDR3 sequence (DNA): TGTGCCAGCAGCGGACGGGCCAACGTCCTGACTTTC. The genes are TRBV2 and TRBJ2-6; the D is unclear. Trimming pared 6 bases from V and 5 bases from J, leaving 5 bases between. The germline gives CDR1 SNHLY, CDR2 FYNNEI. The CDR3 contains 12 residues.

The sample holds many counts of this clonotype. V gene TRBV5-1 combines with J gene TRBJ2-5; a weak D match, TRBD2 (5 bases). Germline V gene sequence: CDR1 SGHRS, CDR2 YFSETQ. The germline V and J ends were trimmed by 1 base and 2 bases, with 9 bases remaining between them. CDR3 size: 14 residues. The CDR3 loop reads CASSLMRAQETQYF. The DNA of the CDR3 is TGCGCCAGCAGCTTGATGAGGGCGCAAGAGACCCAGTACTTC.

The gene calls are TRBV20-1 and TRBJ2-5; D remains unclear. CDR3 size: 11 residues. CDR1 DFQATT and CDR2 SNEGSKA come from the germline V gene (reference sequence). Trimming shortened V by 1 base and J by 3 bases, and 3 bases separated the two germline ends. CDR3 sequence: CSARAEETQYF. The CDR3 bases are TGCAGTGCTAGAGCGGAAGAGACCCAGTACTTC.

This clonotype rates as medium-sized. This sequence joins TRBV14 and TRBJ2-5; TRBD2 might be the D (5 bases). CDR1 is SGHDN and CDR2 is FVKESK in the germline V gene. This CDR3 comprises 13 residues. V was cut by 0 bases and J by 5 bases, with 7 bases left in between. The CDR3 bases are TGTGCCAGCAGCCAAGACTGGGAGGAGACCCAGTACTTC. It codes for CASSQDWEETQYF.

The rearrangement joins TRBV29-1 to TRBJ2-4; TRBD2 is a possible D gene (6 bases). V gave up 4 bases and J gave up 8 bases, with 9 bases separating them. CDR3 length equals 11 residues. Germline V gives CDR1 SQVTM, CDR2 ANQGSEA. The CDR3 DNA follows: TGCAGCGTTGCTCCGGGGGACATTCAGTACTTC. It codes for CSVAPGDIQYF.

This clonotype was seen many times. The V call is TRBV7-2, the J call TRBJ1-2; D not certain. Per the germline V gene, CDR1 is SGHTA and CDR2 is FQGNSA. V was cut by 5 bases and J by 0 bases, with 4 bases left in between. This CDR3 comprises 12 residues. The CDR3 DNA reads as TGTGCCAGCAGCCCAGCTAACTATGGCTACACCTTC. This gives the protein CASSPANYGYTF.

This clonotype was detected a few times. One junction end does not reproduce the germline sequence, and a read error may be involved. V gene TRBV20-1 combines with J gene TRBJ2-1; D remains ambiguous. The germline V gene has CDR1 DFQATT and CDR2 SNEGSKA (reference sequence). The CDR3 has 12 residues. Here the CDR3 DNA reads TGCAGTGCCAGAGACATCTACAATGAGCAGTTCTTC. The encoded protein is CSARDIYNEQFF.

This chain links TRBV3-1 with TRBJ1-2; 7 nucleotides line up with TRBD1. Losses at the gene ends were 0 bases for V and 5 bases for J; bases not matched to a gene: 6. This CDR3 has 15 residues. Germline assignment: CDR1 LGHDT and CDR2 YNNKEL (reference sequence). CDR3 region: CASSQDQAGGYGYTF. The DNA for the CDR3 is TGTGCCAGCAGCCAAGATCAGGCAGGGGGATATGGCTACACCTTC.

This clonotype was seen a handful of times. The chain carries TRBV5-1 and TRBJ2-7; no clear D. Per the germline V gene, CDR1 is SGHRS and CDR2 is YFSETQ. The CDR3 runs to 13 residues. Trimming took off 4 bases at V and 5 bases at J, with 13 bases between the two ends. The CDR3 region has the DNA TGCGCCAGCAGCCCAGAAAGTTACGACGAGCAGTACTTC. This encodes CASSPESYDEQYF.

This clonotype has at least ten counts. Here the CDR3 reads CASSDAGIQETQYF. CDR3 sequence (DNA): TGCGCCAGCAGTGATGCAGGGATACAAGAGACCCAGTACTTC. V gene TRBV10-2 combines with J gene TRBJ2-5; D might be TRBD1 (5 bases). Trimming stripped 3 bases from V and 2 bases from J, with 10 bases between. The CDR3 runs 14 residues. Germline loops: CDR1 WSHSY, CDR2 SAAADI.

This clonotype has a count of ten or more. This CDR3 is CASSPLQRSNQPQHF. In DNA form, the CDR3 reads TGTGCCAGCAGTCCCTTACAGCGCAGCAATCAGCCCCAGCATTTT. V usage is TRBV6-5 and J usage is TRBJ1-5, with no clear D. Trimming removed 5 bases at V and 1 base at J, with 12 bases between. There are 15 residues in the CDR3. Germline assignment: CDR1 MNHEY and CDR2 SVGAGI.

CDR3 amino acids: CASSPGAGLQNIQYF. The CDR3 DNA is TGCGCCAGCAGCCCAGGGGCAGGCCTACAAAACATTCAGTACTTC. The chain recombines TRBV4-1 with TRBJ2-4; D perhaps matches TRBD1 (6 bases). Germline V gene sequence: CDR1 MGHRA, CDR2 YSYEKL. The V gene lost 4 bases and the J gene lost 5 bases, with 15 bases spanning the gap. CDR3 length: 15 amino acids.

This clonotype was observed a handful of times. As DNA, the CDR3 is TGTGCCAGCAGCCCCGGGCCTAGCGGTACTGGCTACACCTTC. Residues: CASSPGPSGTGYTF. The chain is built from TRBV6-6 and TRBJ1-2, with D unclear. CDR3 length: 14 residues. V was shortened by 6 bases and J by 7 bases, with 18 bases between the two germline ends. Germline CDR1 and CDR2: MNHNY and SVGAGI (reference sequence).

This clonotype showed up just a few times. This chain uses TRBV6-6 with TRBJ2-2; the match to TRBD2 covers 9 bases. Germline CDR1 reads MNHNY; CDR2 reads SVGAGI (reference sequence). The CDR3 runs to 14 residues. Trimming took 2 bases from V and 5 from J; bases not matched to a gene: 0. CDR3 loop: CASSYTSGTGELFF. Written as DNA, the CDR3 is TGTGCCAGCAGTTACACTAGCGGGACCGGGGAGCTGTTTTTT.

The chain employs TRBV2 and TRBJ2-3; 12 nucleotides match TRBD2. The length of the CDR3 is 16 residues. Germline lookup yields CDR1 SNHLY and CDR2 FYNNEI. V trimming: 2 bases; J trimming: 4 bases; junction bases outside the gene matches: 4. CDR3 in DNA: TGTGCCAGCAGTGAAACGGCTAGCGGGGGGGCAGATACGCAGTATTTT. This translates into CASSETASGGADTQYF.

This clonotype was counted ten times or more. The chain employs TRBV2 and TRBJ2-3; possibly TRBD1 for D (6 bases). The CDR3 extends over 15 amino acids. Per the germline V gene, CDR1 is SNHLY and CDR2 is FYNNEI. The V and J ends lost 5 bases and 1 base respectively, with 13 bases between them. CDR3 sequence reads: CASSWMGARTDTQYF. CDR3 in DNA: TGTGCCAGCAGTTGGATGGGGGCGCGCACAGATACGCAGTATTTT. Full variable domain (remainder filled in from reference TRBV2 and TRBJ2-3): EPEVTQTPSHQVTQMGQEVILRCVPISNHLYFYWYRQILGQKVEFLVSFYNNEISEKSEIFDDQFSVERPDGSNFTLKIRSTKLEDSAMYFCASSWMGARTDTQYFGPGTRLTVL.

The chain employs TRBV29-1 and TRBJ2-1, with 12 bases fitting TRBD2. CDR1 SQVTM and CDR2 ANQGSEA come from the germline V gene. The CDR3 length is 13 residues. V gave up 2 bases and J gave up 7 bases; unmatched junction bases: 0. In nucleotides, the CDR3 is TGCAGCGTTGAACTAGCGGGGGGGAATGAGCAGTTCTTC. It codes for CSVELAGGNEQFF.

The J gene is TRBJ2-5, the V gene TRBV20-1, with no clear D. The germline V gene encodes CDR1 DFQATT and CDR2 SNEGSKA (reference sequence). The CDR3 spans 12 residues. The V gene lost 3 bases and the J gene lost 4 bases, with 9 bases spanning the gap. The CDR3 reads CSARLKAETQYF. CDR3 DNA sequence: TGCAGTGCTAGGCTCAAGGCAGAGACCCAGTACTTC.

This clonotype was seen only a few times. The chain recombines TRBV9 with TRBJ2-1, with 8 bases that match TRBD2. The V gene end was trimmed by 0 bases and the J gene end by 5 bases; junction bases not matched to a gene: 7. The CDR3 length is 16 residues. Per germline, CDR1 SGDLS and CDR2 YYNGEE. Here the CDR3 DNA reads TGTGCCAGCAGCGTAGGGTTGCGGGGGGCGAACAATGAGCAGTTCTTC. Translation: CASSVGLRGANNEQFF.

A few counts support this clonotype. J is TRBJ1-6 and V is TRBV18, with D perhaps TRBD1 (6 bases). CDR1 and CDR2 (germline): KGHSH, LQKENI. This CDR3 contains 14 residues. With 2 bases removed from V and 7 bases from J, the gap between germline ends came to 9 bases. In nucleotides, the CDR3 is TGTGCCAGCTCACCATTACAGGGAAATTCACCCCTCCACTTT. It encodes CASSPLQGNSPLHF.

The sample holds one count of this clonotype. The chain links TRBV6-5 to TRBJ1-2; D might be TRBD1 (5 bases). V was trimmed by 0 bases and J by 8 bases, leaving 13 bases between them. The CDR3 extends over 14 amino acids. CDR1 is MNHEY and CDR2 is SVGAGI in the germline V gene. CDR3 residues: CASSYSAREDGYTF. CDR3 sequence (DNA): TGTGCCAGCAGTTACTCGGCCAGGGAGGACGGCTACACCTTC.

This clonotype was recorded many times. This chain's CDR3 is CASSMYNPSAGDQETQYF. Written as DNA, the CDR3 is TGTGCCAGTAGTATGTATAACCCCTCGGCGGGGGACCAAGAGACCCAGTACTTC. V is TRBV19 and J is TRBJ2-5; 7 bases agree with TRBD2. The CDR3 covers 18 residues. Looked up from germline, CDR1 is LNHDA and CDR2 is SQIVND (reference sequence). J was trimmed by 0 bases and V by 3 bases; bases with no gene match: 13.